The 25 T cell receptor beta chains below were found in one sample sequenced in a study of cytotoxic CD8 clonotypes in ibrutinib-treated CLL. TCRdb's table, derived via immunoSEQ multiplex PCR, lists solely in-frame clones and lacks some. Of over 45,000 clones listed, approximately 54% are singletons. Here the sequenced sample was PBMCs, taken at disease progression, from a patient treated with ibrutinib. All receptors come from a human donor with chronic lymphocytic leukemia.

The CDR3 DNA reads as TGTGCCAGCAGCTTAGTGCAGAACACCGGGGAGCTGTTTTTT. Protein product: CASSLVQNTGELFF. The chain has TRBV7-8 and TRBJ2-2; D not certain. Trimming stripped 1 base from V and 1 base from J, with 4 bases between. The CDR3 runs to 14 residues. Germline V lookup: CDR1 SGHVS, CDR2 FQNEAQ.

This chain joins TRBV27 and TRBJ1-1, with D possibly matching TRBD1 (5 bases). CDR1 is MNHEY, CDR2 SMNVEV, per germline (reference sequence). CDR3 size: 13 residues. Trimming stripped 3 bases from V and 3 bases from J, with 8 bases between. The CDR3 nucleotides are TGTGCCAGCAGTTTTCGGGACTACACTGAAGCTTTCTTT. This translates into CASSFRDYTEAFF.

This chain connects TRBV7-2 to TRBJ2-3, with 14 bases identical to TRBD2. CDR3 length: 16 amino acids. V was clipped by 5 bases and J by 5 bases; unmatched bases: 6. The germline CDR1 and CDR2 sequences are SGHTA and FQGNSA. CDR3 protein: CASSQTSGRAGDTQYF. CDR3 nucleotide sequence: TGTGCCAGCAGCCAGACTAGCGGGAGGGCGGGAGATACGCAGTATTTT.

CDR3 in amino acids: CASSMVQGVSDEQFF. The CDR3 nucleotides are TGTGCCAGCTCAATGGTACAGGGGGTGTCTGATGAGCAGTTCTTC. The genes are TRBV18 and TRBJ2-1; 8 nucleotides match TRBD1. The junction had 11 bases not matched to a gene; V was cut back by 5 bases and J by 8 bases. The CDR3 spans 15 residues. From germline, CDR1 is KGHSH and CDR2 LQKENI.

The rearrangement links TRBV9 to TRBJ2-7; 16 bases fit TRBD2. Germline trimming cut 0 bases from V and 6 bases from J; bases unmatched to any gene: 6. Germline V lookup: CDR1 SGDLS, CDR2 YYNGEE. This CDR3 has 17 residues. CDR3 sequence (DNA): TGTGCCAGCAGCGTAGCCGGGACTAGCGGGAGGGCCGGCGAGCAGTACTTC. Translation gives CASSVAGTSGRAGEQYF.

This clone was seen just once. CDR3 bases: TGTGCCAGCAGCGCCTTACCGGGACAGAGCACCGGGGAGCTGTTTTTT. Encoded protein: CASSALPGQSTGELFF. This rearrangement joins TRBV6-4 to TRBJ2-2; 7 bases map to TRBD1. V lost 6 bases and J lost 4; bases outside the gene matches: 11. Germline CDR1 MRHNA, CDR2 SNTAGT. The length of the CDR3 is 16 residues.

The chain combines TRBV30 with TRBJ1-4; TRBD1 is a possible D gene (5 bases). Germline V gene lookup returns CDR1 GTSNPN and CDR2 SVGIG (reference sequence). Deletions cut 1 base from V and 6 bases from J, with 18 bases between. The length of the CDR3 is 16 residues. The CDR3 reads CAWSGPGTPAHEKLFF. The CDR3 DNA sequence: TGTGCCTGGAGTGGCCCCGGGACCCCAGCCCATGAAAAACTGTTTTTT. Complete variable domain (other parts from reference TRBV30 and TRBJ1-4): SQTIHQWPATLVQPVGSPLSLECTVEGTSNPNLYWYRQAAGRGLQLLFYSVGIGQISSEVPQNLSASRPQDRQFILSSKKLLLSDSGFYLCAWSGPGTPAHEKLFFGSGTQLSVL.

This clone was seen more than once but under ten times. The rearrangement joins TRBV28 to TRBJ1-5, with D unclear. The V gene lost 5 bases and the J gene lost 4 bases, with 18 bases spanning the gap. This CDR3 has 16 residues. CDR1 and CDR2 (germline): MDHEN, SYDVKM. CDR3 in DNA: TGTGCCAGCAGTCCAATAACAAGAGGACCGAATCAGCCCCAGCATTTT. As protein: CASSPITRGPNQPQHF. Combining the CDR3 with reference TRBV28 and TRBJ1-5 gives the whole variable domain DVKVTQSSRYLVKRTGEKVFLECVQDMDHENMFWYRQDPGLGLRLIYFSYDVKMKEKGDIPEGYSVSREKKERFSLILESASTNQTSMYLCASSPITRGPNQPQHFGDGTRLSIL.

The CDR3 is CASSTPGLAAYEQYF. CDR3 sequence (DNA): TGTGCCAGCAGTACCCCGGGACTAGCAGCCTACGAGCAGTACTTC. The chain couples TRBV28 to TRBJ2-7, with 9 bases that match TRBD2. This CDR3 region has 15 residues. CDR1 is MDHEN, CDR2 SYDVKM, per germline. Trimming removed 5 bases from V and 2 bases from J; junction bases left unmatched: 7.

This rearrangement joins TRBV4-3 to TRBJ2-1; D remains unclear. The CDR3 covers 13 residues. V lost 0 bases and J lost 9, with 9 bases in between. In germline, CDR1 is LGHNA, CDR2 YSLEER. CDR3 sequence (DNA): TGCGCCAGCAGCCAAGATAGTCTGGCTGAGCAGTTCTTC. The encoded protein is CASSQDSLAEQFF.

Only a few counts were recorded for this clone. The rearrangement links TRBV5-4 to TRBJ1-5; no definite D call. This CDR3 is built from 14 residues. V was cut by 0 bases and J by 7 bases, with 11 bases left in between. Looked up from germline, CDR1 is SGHNT and CDR2 is YYREEE (reference sequence). CDR3 loop: CASSLGQARQPQHF. CDR3 bases: TGTGCCAGCAGCTTGGGTCAGGCCCGGCAGCCCCAGCATTTT.

The chain links TRBV19 to TRBJ2-7; D possibly corresponds to TRBD2 (6 bases). V was pared by 5 bases and J by 4 bases, with 15 bases between. Germline CDR1 LNHDA, CDR2 SQIVND (reference sequence). CDR3 length equals 14 residues. CDR3 sequence (DNA): TGTGCCAGTAGTCAGGTGTCGGGGGTTTACGAGCAGTACTTC. It codes for CASSQVSGVYEQYF.

This clone has more than one count but fewer than ten. The chain carries TRBV11-2 and TRBJ2-7, with 9 nucleotides matching TRBD2. The J segment lost 1 base and the V segment lost 4 bases, leaving 8 bases of the junction unmatched. CDR1 is SGHAT, CDR2 FQNNGV, per germline. The CDR3 length is 16 residues. In DNA form, the CDR3 reads TGTGCCAGCAGCTCTTTTGAAGCGGGAGGTTCCTACGAGCAGTACTTC. Protein sequence: CASSSFEAGGSYEQYF.

The rearrangement joins TRBV9 to TRBJ1-2; the match to TRBD1 covers 9 bases. V was pared by 3 bases and J by 2 bases, with 5 bases of the junction left unmatched. Per the germline V gene, CDR1 is SGDLS and CDR2 is YYNGEE. This CDR3 has 15 amino acids. This chain's CDR3 is CASSGSGTGNYGYTF. Here the CDR3 DNA reads TGTGCCAGCAGCGGGTCCGGGACAGGGAACTATGGCTACACCTTC.

The V gene is TRBV5-4, the J gene TRBJ2-2, with 8 positions matching TRBD1. Looked up from germline, CDR1 is SGHNT and CDR2 is YYREEE (reference sequence). With 4 bases clipped from V and 11 bases from J, the junction kept 13 bases outside the gene matches. The CDR3 totals 15 residues. The CDR3 sequence is CASSVPTGAFSELFF. As DNA, the CDR3 is TGTGCCAGCAGCGTCCCGACAGGGGCCTTTTCAGAGCTGTTTTTT.

The chain joins TRBV7-6 to TRBJ1-2; 9 bases are shared with TRBD1. The CDR3 consists of 14 residues. The V and J ends lost 2 bases and 8 bases, in that order; junction bases with no gene match: 6. Germline-derived CDR1 and CDR2 are SGHVS and FNYEAQ. CDR3 DNA sequence: TGTGCCAGCAGCTTAAAACAGGGGGCTAACGGCTACACCTTC. Its protein product is CASSLKQGANGYTF.

In its sample, this clone was seen a few times. The CDR3 sequence: CASSLIGRKYF. The CDR3 coding sequence is TGCGCCAGCAGCTTGATAGGGCGGAAGTACTTC. V and J are TRBV5-1 and TRBJ2-7; D not certain. CDR1 SGHRS and CDR2 YFSETQ come from the germline V gene. The CDR3 length is 11 residues. The V end lost 1 base, the J end lost 11 bases, and 10 bases lay between the germline ends.

The CDR3 reads CAISPGTSRETQYF. The CDR3 DNA sequence: TGTGCCATCAGTCCCGGGACTAGTCGGGAGACCCAGTACTTC. The chain couples TRBV10-3 to TRBJ2-5, with TRBD2 matching over 8 bases. CDR3 size: 14 residues. Trimming at V came to 5 bases and at J to 5 bases, leaving 7 bases not matched to a gene. CDR1 and CDR2 (germline): ENHRY, SYGVKD.

The V gene is TRBV7-8, the J gene TRBJ2-7; 8 bases fit TRBD1. Germline CDR1 SGHVS, CDR2 FQNEAQ. The CDR3 loop spans 18 amino acids. Germline trimming cut 1 base from V and 0 bases from J; bases unmatched to any gene: 11. CDR3 in DNA: TGTGCCAGCAGCTTAGTTTTGGGGCAGGGGGCTTTCTCCTACGAGCAGTACTTC. Amino acids: CASSLVLGQGAFSYEQYF. Combining the CDR3 with reference TRBV7-8 and TRBJ2-7 gives the whole variable domain GAGVSQSPRYKVAKRGQDVALRCDPISGHVSLFWYQQALGQGPEFLTYFQNEAQLDKSGLPSDRFFAERPEGSVSTLKIQRTQQEDSAVYLCASSLVLGQGAFSYEQYFGPGTRLTVT.

The chain recombines TRBV30 with TRBJ2-3; D remains ambiguous. Trimming pared 0 bases from V and 5 bases from J, leaving 3 bases between. CDR1 is GTSNPN and CDR2 is SVGIG in the germline V gene (reference sequence). The CDR3 loop spans 11 amino acids. As DNA, the CDR3 is TGTGCCTGGAGTGTTGGAGATACGCAGTATTTT. This codes for CAWSVGDTQYF.

The chain joins TRBV28 to TRBJ1-2; possible D gene TRBD1, 5 bases. The CDR3 has 14 amino acids. CDR1 MDHEN and CDR2 SYDVKM come from the germline V gene. V lost 10 bases and J 3 bases, leaving 18 bases between the germline ends. In nucleotides, the CDR3 is TGTGCCATAACGAGGGACGGCCGGTACTATGGCTACACCTTC. Amino acid sequence: CAITRDGRYYGYTF.

The chain uses TRBV4-1 and TRBJ2-5; no firm D call. The CDR3 runs 13 residues. Between the trimmed V and J ends, which lost 4 bases and 2 bases, there was a span of 8 bases. Per germline, CDR1 MGHRA and CDR2 YSYEKL. CDR3 nucleotide sequence: TGCGCCAGCAGCCTTAGTTGGCAAGAGACCCAGTACTTC. Protein sequence: CASSLSWQETQYF.

The V call is TRBV7-2, the J call TRBJ2-1, with D possibly matching TRBD2 (5 bases). The CDR3 extends over 13 amino acids. V lost 4 bases to trimming and J lost 5 bases, with 9 bases between them. Germline CDR1 and CDR2: SGHTA and FQGNSA. CDR3 nucleotides: TGTGCCAGCAGCTCGGGATATAACAATGAGCAGTTCTTC. Translation: CASSSGYNNEQFF.

This sequence joins TRBV6-5 and TRBJ2-3; D ambiguous. The length of the CDR3 is 11 residues. V was cut by 7 bases and J by 5 bases, with 7 bases left in between. In germline, CDR1 is MNHEY, CDR2 SVGAGI. CDR3 residues: CASMIGDTQYF. The CDR3 region has the DNA TGTGCCAGCATGATAGGAGATACGCAGTATTTT.

Comments on this clone: Germline and junction disagree at one end, which may indicate a read error. The V and J genes are TRBV7-7 and TRBJ2-7; D is perhaps TRBD2 (5 bases). CDR1 is SSHAT and CDR2 is FNYEAQ in the germline V gene (reference sequence). The CDR3 runs to 16 residues. For the CDR3, the DNA is TGTGCTAGCAGCCCGGGGAGCGGCCAGAGCTCCTACGAGCAGTACTTC. Translating it yields CASSPGSGQSSYEQYF.